This T cell receptor beta chain is from a study of T cells in Graves' hyperthyroidism and ophthalmopathy. Study results and caveats: Most thyroid clonotypes that were expanded above 0.001 also turned up in blood.

The CDR3 consists of 14 residues. V lost 8 bases and J lost 2; bases outside the gene matches: 5. In germline, CDR1 is SNHLY, CDR2 FYNNEI. This clonotype was seen ten or more times. Its antigen is unknown. TCR beta CDR3 regions were amplified from RNA. Primed by the HTBI set, a first-round RT-PCR was run on the TCR CDR3. Via MiXCR, TCRdb re-called the multiplex PCR reads, giving one row per CDR3 protein. The sample records over 650,000 distinct CDR3 sequences, over 15% being singletons. The source is a man aged 18 to 30 with Graves' hyperthyroidism. This chain connects TRBV2 to TRBJ2-5, with 10 bases that match TRBD2. Sequenced input: blood. CDR3 DNA sequence: TGTGCCAGCCCGAAACTAGCGGGACAAGAGACCCAGTACTTC. The encoded protein is CASPKLAGQETQYF.